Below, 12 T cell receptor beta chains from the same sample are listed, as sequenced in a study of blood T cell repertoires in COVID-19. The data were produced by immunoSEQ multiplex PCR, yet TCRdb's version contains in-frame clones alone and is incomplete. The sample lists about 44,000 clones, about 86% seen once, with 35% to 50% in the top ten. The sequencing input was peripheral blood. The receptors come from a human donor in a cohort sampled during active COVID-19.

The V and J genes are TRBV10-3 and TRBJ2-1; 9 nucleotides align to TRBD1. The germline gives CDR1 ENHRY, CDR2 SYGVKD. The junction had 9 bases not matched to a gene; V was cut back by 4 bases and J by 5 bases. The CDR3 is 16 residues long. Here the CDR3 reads CAISAQPGQGDNEQFF. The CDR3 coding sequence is TGTGCCATCAGTGCTCAACCGGGACAGGGCGACAATGAGCAGTTCTTC.

The CDR3 DNA follows: TGCGCCAGCAGCCAAGAGATTACTGCTGGAAACACCATATATTTT. Protein: CASSQEITAGNTIYF. The rearrangement links TRBV4-3 to TRBJ1-3; no reliable D call. The V gene's germline CDR1 is LGHNA and CDR2 YSLEER. V was trimmed by 0 bases and J by 2 bases, leaving 8 bases between them. This CDR3 has 15 residues.

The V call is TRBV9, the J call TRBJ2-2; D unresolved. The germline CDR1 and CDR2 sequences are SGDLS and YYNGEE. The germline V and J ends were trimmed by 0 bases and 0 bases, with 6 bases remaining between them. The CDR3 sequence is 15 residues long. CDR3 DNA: TGTGCCAGCAGCGTAGGGCGGCCGAACACCGGGGAGCTGTTTTTT. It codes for CASSVGRPNTGELFF.

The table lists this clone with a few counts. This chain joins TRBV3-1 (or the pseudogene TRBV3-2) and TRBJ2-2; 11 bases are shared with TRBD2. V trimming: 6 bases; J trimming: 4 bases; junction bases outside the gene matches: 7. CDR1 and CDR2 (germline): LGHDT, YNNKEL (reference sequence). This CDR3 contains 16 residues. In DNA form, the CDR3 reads TGTGCCAGCAGGGCTAGCGGGGGGAGAGGCACCGGGGAGCTGTTTTTT. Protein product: CASRASGGRGTGELFF.

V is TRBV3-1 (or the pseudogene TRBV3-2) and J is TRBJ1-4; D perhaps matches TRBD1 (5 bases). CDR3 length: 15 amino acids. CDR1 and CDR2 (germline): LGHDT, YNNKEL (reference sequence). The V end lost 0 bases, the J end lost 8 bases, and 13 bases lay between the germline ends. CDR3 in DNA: TGTGCCAGCAGCCAAGATCAAGGGGAGGGGGAAAAACTGTTTTTT. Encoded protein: CASSQDQGEGEKLFF.

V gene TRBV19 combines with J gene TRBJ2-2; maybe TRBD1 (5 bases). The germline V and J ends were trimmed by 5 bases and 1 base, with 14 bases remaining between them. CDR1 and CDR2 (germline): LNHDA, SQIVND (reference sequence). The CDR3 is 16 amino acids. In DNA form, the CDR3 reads TGTGCCAGTAGTCGAGGTAGGGGTGGGAACACCGGGGAGCTGTTTTTT. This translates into CASSRGRGGNTGELFF.

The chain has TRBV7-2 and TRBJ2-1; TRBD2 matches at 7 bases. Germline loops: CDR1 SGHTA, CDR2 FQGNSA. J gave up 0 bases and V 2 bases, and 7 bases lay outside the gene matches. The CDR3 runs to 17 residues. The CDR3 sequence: CASSLNPGGGSYNEQFF. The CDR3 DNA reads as TGTGCCAGCAGCTTAAACCCGGGGGGTGGCTCCTACAATGAGCAGTTCTTC.

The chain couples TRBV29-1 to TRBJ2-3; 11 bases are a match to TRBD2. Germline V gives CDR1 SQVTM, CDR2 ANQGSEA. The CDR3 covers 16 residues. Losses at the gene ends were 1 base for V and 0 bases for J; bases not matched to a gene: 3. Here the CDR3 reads CSVEGGLAESTDTQYF. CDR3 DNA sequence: TGCAGCGTTGAAGGGGGACTAGCGGAAAGCACAGATACGCAGTATTTT.

CDR3 in DNA: TGTGCCAGCAGCACACACCCGGGGGGCCCATTGTCTGAGCAGTACGTC. Protein sequence: CASSTHPGGPLSEQYV. J is TRBJ2-7 and V is TRBV3-1 (or the pseudogene TRBV3-2); D perhaps matches TRBD2 (7 bases). V dropped 5 bases and J dropped 7 bases, with 24 bases sitting between them. Germline CDR1 reads LGHDT; CDR2 reads YNNKEL (reference sequence). The CDR3 spans 16 residues.

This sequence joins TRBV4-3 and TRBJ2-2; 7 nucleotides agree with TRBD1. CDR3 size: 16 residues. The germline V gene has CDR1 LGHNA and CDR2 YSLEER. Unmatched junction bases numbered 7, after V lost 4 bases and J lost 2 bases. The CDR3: CASSPYRGYNTGELFF. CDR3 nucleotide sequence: TGCGCCAGCAGCCCATACAGGGGCTACAACACCGGGGAGCTGTTTTTT.

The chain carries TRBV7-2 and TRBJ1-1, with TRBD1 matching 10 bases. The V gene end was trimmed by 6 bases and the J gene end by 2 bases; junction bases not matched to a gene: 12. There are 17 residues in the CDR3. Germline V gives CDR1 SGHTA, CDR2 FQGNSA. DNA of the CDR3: TGTGCCAGCAGACTGACGGGACAGGGGTTTCTTAACACTGAAGCTTTCTTT. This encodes CASRLTGQGFLNTEAFF.

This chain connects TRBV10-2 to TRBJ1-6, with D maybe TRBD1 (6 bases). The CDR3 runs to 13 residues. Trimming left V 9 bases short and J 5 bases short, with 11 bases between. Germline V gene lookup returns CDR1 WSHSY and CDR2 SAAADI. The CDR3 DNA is TGCGCCAGTAGACAGGTGGATAATTCACCCCTCCACTTT. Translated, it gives CASRQVDNSPLHF.